These T cell receptor beta chains were read from a single sample in a study of T cells in Graves' hyperthyroidism and ophthalmopathy. TCRdb used MiXCR to reprocess the multiplex PCR reads, holding one entry per CDR3 protein. Among approximately 630,000 distinct CDR3 sequences listed, under 20% were seen once. The specimen was blood. All receptors come from a woman aged 25-40 years with Graves' hyperthyroidism. Both conserved end residues are part of each CDR3. Each record gives: J gene, clone size, V gene, D gene, CDR3 DNA, CDR3 protein. D genes are given only for firm matches. Part of the rows lack a size; the others show once, few, many or a class for expanded clones.

j_gene: TRBJ2-5
abundance: few
v_gene: TRBV20-1
d_gene: -
CDR3nt: TGCAGTGCTAGAGATCCACTTCAAGAGACCCAGTACTTC
CDR3aa: CSARDPLQETQYF

j_gene: TRBJ2-2
abundance: many
v_gene: TRBV11-3
d_gene: -
CDR3nt: TGTGCCAGCAGCTATCAGGGGACTAACACCGGGGAGCTGTTTTTT
CDR3aa: CASSYQGTNTGELFF

j_gene: TRBJ2-1
abundance: many
v_gene: TRBV5-1
d_gene: -
CDR3nt: TGCGCCAGCAGCCCCGCCGTGGGTAGCGGTACCTACAATGAGCAGTTCTTC
CDR3aa: CASSPAVGSGTYNEQFF

j_gene: TRBJ2-5
abundance: many
v_gene: TRBV20-1
d_gene: TRBD2
CDR3nt: TGCAGTGTACTAGCGGGAAAAGTAGAGACCCAGTACTTC
CDR3aa: CSVLAGKVETQYF

j_gene: TRBJ2-3
abundance: few
v_gene: TRBV20-1
d_gene: TRBD2
CDR3nt: TGCAGTGCTATTAGCGGGGAAGATGATACGCAGTATTTT
CDR3aa: CSAISGEDDTQYF

j_gene: TRBJ2-7
abundance: many
v_gene: TRBV28
d_gene: TRBD1
CDR3nt: TGTGCCAGCAGTTCCCCCCGGACAGGGAACGAGCAGTACTTC
CDR3aa: CASSSPRTGNEQYF

j_gene: TRBJ2-7
abundance: many
v_gene: TRBV5-1
d_gene: TRBD1
CDR3nt: TGCGCCAGCAGCTGGGGGACAGGGAGCTCCTACGAGCAGTACTTC
CDR3aa: CASSWGTGSSYEQYF

j_gene: TRBJ2-1
abundance: many
v_gene: TRBV10-3
d_gene: TRBD2
CDR3nt: TGTGCCATCAGTGGTGGAGGGGGGACTAGCAGCCTTGGGCAGTTCTTC
CDR3aa: CAISGGGGTSSLGQFF

j_gene: TRBJ1-2
abundance: -
v_gene: TRBV5-5
d_gene: TRBD1
CDR3nt: TGTGCCAGCAGCCCCGGGACAGATACTACTTATGGCTACACCTTC
CDR3aa: CASSPGTDTTYGYTF

j_gene: TRBJ2-2
abundance: few
v_gene: TRBV7-2
d_gene: -
CDR3nt: TGTGCCAGCAGCAGCACAGGGCTGAACACCGGGGAGCTGTTTTTT
CDR3aa: CASSSTGLNTGELFF

j_gene: TRBJ2-1
abundance: -
v_gene: TRBV6-2/TRBV6-3
d_gene: TRBD2
CDR3nt: TGTGCCAGCAGATGGGCGGGAGATTACAATGAGCAGTTCTTC
CDR3aa: CASRWAGDYNEQFF

j_gene: TRBJ2-7
abundance: many
v_gene: TRBV20-1
d_gene: -
CDR3nt: TGCAGTGCTAGCCATCCGGGACGGCCTATCTACGAGCAGTACTTC
CDR3aa: CSASHPGRPIYEQYF

j_gene: TRBJ1-1
abundance: many
v_gene: TRBV6-1
d_gene: -
CDR3nt: TGTGCCAGCAGCCGCAGGGTGGGGAGCACTGAAGCTTTCTTT
CDR3aa: CASSRRVGSTEAFF

j_gene: TRBJ2-4
abundance: -
v_gene: TRBV11-2
d_gene: -
CDR3nt: TGTGCCAGCAGTCCCGTACTGGGAGTAGCCAAAAACATTCAGTACTTC
CDR3aa: CASSPVLGVAKNIQYF

j_gene: TRBJ2-2
abundance: few
v_gene: TRBV11-2
d_gene: TRBD1
CDR3nt: TGTGCCAGCAGGCCGACAGGGTTCAAAGCCGGGGAGCTGTTTTTT
CDR3aa: CASRPTGFKAGELFF

j_gene: TRBJ2-5
abundance: few
v_gene: TRBV28
d_gene: -
CDR3nt: TGTGCCAGCAGTTTAGGGGGGGCCCCCCAAGAGACCCAGTACTTC
CDR3aa: CASSLGGAPQETQYF

j_gene: TRBJ2-2
abundance: few
v_gene: TRBV5-1
d_gene: -
CDR3nt: TGCGCCAGCAGCTTACAGTTAGACGGGGAGCTGTTTTTT
CDR3aa: CASSLQLDGELFF

j_gene: TRBJ2-3
abundance: few
v_gene: TRBV7-9
d_gene: -
CDR3nt: TGTGCCAGCAGCTTAGACTATCTCACAGATACGCAGTATTTT
CDR3aa: CASSLDYLTDTQYF

j_gene: TRBJ2-7
abundance: many
v_gene: TRBV27
d_gene: TRBD1
CDR3nt: TGTGCCAGCAGCCCTAGGGGGCCCCAACGCGAGCAGTACTTC
CDR3aa: CASSPRGPQREQYF

j_gene: TRBJ2-3
abundance: many
v_gene: TRBV30
d_gene: -
CDR3nt: TGTGCCTTCACCCCACTAAGCGGTAGCACAGATACGCAGTATTTT
CDR3aa: CAFTPLSGSTDTQYF

j_gene: TRBJ1-2
abundance: few
v_gene: TRBV7-8
d_gene: -
CDR3nt: TGTGCCAGCAGCCCGCGGACGGGCCACTATGGCTACACCTTC
CDR3aa: CASSPRTGHYGYTF

j_gene: TRBJ1-3
abundance: -
v_gene: TRBV30
d_gene: -
CDR3nt: TGTGCCGAATCCACAGCTCTAGGAAACACCATATATTTT
CDR3aa: CAESTALGNTIYF

j_gene: TRBJ2-7
abundance: -
v_gene: TRBV5-1
d_gene: TRBD2
CDR3nt: TGCGCCAGCACTGATAGCGGGAGGAAGTTAGGTTCCTACGAGCAGTACTTC
CDR3aa: CASTDSGRKLGSYEQYF

j_gene: TRBJ2-1
abundance: few
v_gene: TRBV5-4
d_gene: TRBD2
CDR3nt: TGTGCCTACCTGGGCGGGAGGTACAATGAGCAGTTCTTC
CDR3aa: CAYLGGRYNEQFF

j_gene: TRBJ2-5
abundance: -
v_gene: TRBV5-1
d_gene: -
CDR3nt: TGCGCCAGCAGCCTGGTTAGCGGAGGTCCTCAAGAGACCCAGTACTTC
CDR3aa: CASSLVSGGPQETQYF

j_gene: TRBJ2-7
abundance: many
v_gene: TRBV27
d_gene: -
CDR3nt: TGTGCCAGCAGTTTACTCGGCAGTCCCTACGCCGAGCAGTACTTC
CDR3aa: CASSLLGSPYAEQYF

j_gene: TRBJ1-1
abundance: few
v_gene: TRBV27
d_gene: -
CDR3nt: TGTGCCAGCAATACACCGGGAACGAACACTGAAGCTTTCTTT
CDR3aa: CASNTPGTNTEAFF

j_gene: TRBJ2-7
abundance: many
v_gene: TRBV7-2
d_gene: -
CDR3nt: TGTGCCAGCAGTAAAGGGGGATCCCAATCTTACGAGCAGTACTTC
CDR3aa: CASSKGGSQSYEQYF

j_gene: TRBJ2-7
abundance: many
v_gene: TRBV12-3/TRBV12-4
d_gene: -
CDR3nt: TGTGCCAGCAGTCACGACAGGCAAGAGCAGTACTTC
CDR3aa: CASSHDRQEQYF

j_gene: TRBJ2-3
abundance: many
v_gene: TRBV28
d_gene: -
CDR3nt: TGTGCCAGCAGTTCAGCGCTCAGCACAGATACGCAGTATTTT
CDR3aa: CASSSALSTDTQYF

j_gene: TRBJ1-1
abundance: many
v_gene: TRBV20-1
d_gene: TRBD1
CDR3nt: TGCAGTGCTGACAGGGTGGACACTGAAGCTTTCTTT
CDR3aa: CSADRVDTEAFF

j_gene: TRBJ2-7
abundance: few
v_gene: TRBV19
d_gene: -
CDR3nt: TGTGCCAGTAGTTACACCCTCAGGGCTCACGAGCAGTACTTC
CDR3aa: CASSYTLRAHEQYF

j_gene: TRBJ1-1
abundance: -
v_gene: TRBV7-9
d_gene: TRBD1
CDR3nt: TGTGCCAGCAGCCCGACACAGGGGCTCGATGAAGCTTTCTTT
CDR3aa: CASSPTQGLDEAFF

j_gene: TRBJ2-2
abundance: -
v_gene: TRBV5-1
d_gene: -
CDR3nt: TGCGCCAGCAGCTTGGACACCTACACCGGGGAGCTGTTTTTT
CDR3aa: CASSLDTYTGELFF

j_gene: TRBJ2-2
abundance: few
v_gene: TRBV19
d_gene: TRBD2
CDR3nt: TGTGCCAGTATCCCACAGGGCCTAGCGGGACTTGCCGGGGAGCTGTTTTTT
CDR3aa: CASIPQGLAGLAGELFF

j_gene: TRBJ2-1
abundance: many
v_gene: TRBV28
d_gene: -
CDR3nt: TGTGCCAGCACCCCTGGGGGAAAAGAGCAGTTCTTC
CDR3aa: CASTPGGKEQFF

j_gene: TRBJ2-7
abundance: many
v_gene: TRBV6-2/TRBV6-3
d_gene: -
CDR3nt: TGTGCCAGCAGTTACTCGACAGGCTCCAAGGGGGAGCAGTACTTC
CDR3aa: CASSYSTGSKGEQYF

j_gene: TRBJ1-2
abundance: -
v_gene: TRBV24-1
d_gene: -
CDR3nt: TGTGCCACCAGTGATTTAGGTACCCTACTAATAAACTATGGCTACACCTTC
CDR3aa: CATSDLGTLLINYGYTF

j_gene: TRBJ1-1
abundance: few
v_gene: TRBV13
d_gene: TRBD1
CDR3nt: TGTGCCAGCAGCAACGACAGGGGAGAGGTGAACACTGAAGCTTTCTTT
CDR3aa: CASSNDRGEVNTEAFF

j_gene: TRBJ2-1
abundance: many
v_gene: TRBV2
d_gene: -
CDR3nt: TGTGCCAGCAGTGAACGGGGGCCGCCCTACAATGAGCAGTTCTTC
CDR3aa: CASSERGPPYNEQFF

j_gene: TRBJ2-5
abundance: many
v_gene: TRBV29-1
d_gene: TRBD2
CDR3nt: TGCAGCGTTCGGCCAGCGGGAGTAGAGACCCAGTACTTC
CDR3aa: CSVRPAGVETQYF

j_gene: TRBJ2-7
abundance: few
v_gene: TRBV9
d_gene: -
CDR3nt: TGTGCCAGCAGCGTCGGGAGTTTCGAAAAGGCTGGGCAGTACTTC
CDR3aa: CASSVGSFEKAGQYF

j_gene: TRBJ1-2
abundance: many
v_gene: TRBV3-1
d_gene: -
CDR3nt: TGTGCCAGCAGCCCAGGGGACGGCTACACCTTC
CDR3aa: CASSPGDGYTF

j_gene: TRBJ2-1
abundance: many
v_gene: TRBV30
d_gene: -
CDR3nt: TGTGCCTGGAATCTTGGGACTGAGCAGTTCTTC
CDR3aa: CAWNLGTEQFF